The text below deals with one T cell receptor (beta chain). The authors extracted RNA and reverse transcribed it into cDNA as the sequencing template. Generated by immunoSEQ multiplex PCR, the TCRdb table keeps only in-frame clones and is missing some. This repertoire shows roughly 150,000 clones, 85% to 90% found once; its top ten account for more than 12%. The data stem from a study of CD8+ T cells in alopecia areata. On the study more broadly: Treated patients received oral tofacitinib, 5 to 10 mg twice daily.

Germline V gene lookup returns CDR1 SGHTA and CDR2 FQGTGA. CDR3 length: 17 residues. V dropped 0 bases and J dropped 2 bases, with 17 bases sitting between them. The source was CD8+ T cells sorted from blood, collected at week 0. The chain carries TRBV7-3 and TRBJ2-7; D assignment may be TRBD1 or TRBD2 (6 bases each). This TCR was recovered from a human donor with alopecia areata. Here the CDR3 reads CASSLTPVGGLPYEQYF. The CDR3 coding sequence is TGTGCCAGCAGCTTAACCCCGGTGGGGGGCCTACCCTACGAGCAGTACTTC.